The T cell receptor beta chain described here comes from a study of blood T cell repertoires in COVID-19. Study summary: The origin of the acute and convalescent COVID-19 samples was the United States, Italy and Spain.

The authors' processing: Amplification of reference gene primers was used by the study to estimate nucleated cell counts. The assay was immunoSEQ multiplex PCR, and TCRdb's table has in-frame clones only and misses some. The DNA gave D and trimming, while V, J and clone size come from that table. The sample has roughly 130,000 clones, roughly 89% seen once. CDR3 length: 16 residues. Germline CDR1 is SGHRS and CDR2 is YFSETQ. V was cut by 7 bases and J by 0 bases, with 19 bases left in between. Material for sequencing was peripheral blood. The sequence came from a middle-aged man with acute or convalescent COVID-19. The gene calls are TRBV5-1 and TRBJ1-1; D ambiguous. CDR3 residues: CASRLPTTSMNTEAFF. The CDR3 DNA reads TGCGCCAGCCGACTACCGACGACAAGCATGAACACTGAAGCTTTCTTT.